These 2 T cell receptor beta chains were sequenced from one sample in a study of neurological immune-mediated disorders. From the 5' RACE reads, TCRdb called clonotypes with MiXCR, one entry per CDR3 protein. The table lists about 16,000 distinct CDR3 sequences, approximately 14% of them singletons. The specimen sequenced was PBMCs. These receptors originate from a man between 60 and 75 years old with HTLV-1-associated myelopathy (HAM/TSP).

This clonotype was recorded a few times. This rearrangement joins TRBV7-3 to TRBJ2-5; 13 bases fit TRBD2. CDR1 is SGHTA, CDR2 FQGTGA, per germline. Unmatched junction bases numbered 8, after V lost 5 bases and J lost 5 bases. The CDR3 has 16 residues. In nucleotides, the CDR3 is TGTGCCAGCAGCCCCTTCGGGGGACTAGCGGGGGAGACCCAGTACTTC. This codes for CASSPFGGLAGETQYF.

This clonotype was counted many times. The J gene is TRBJ2-1, the V gene TRBV7-2; the D is unclear. The V gene's germline CDR1 is SGHTA and CDR2 FQGNSA. V lost 1 base and J lost 4, with 8 bases in between. The CDR3 consists of 14 residues. CDR3 sequence reads: CASSLVSLYNEQFF. The CDR3 DNA reads TGTGCCAGCAGCTTAGTAAGCTTATACAATGAGCAGTTCTTC.